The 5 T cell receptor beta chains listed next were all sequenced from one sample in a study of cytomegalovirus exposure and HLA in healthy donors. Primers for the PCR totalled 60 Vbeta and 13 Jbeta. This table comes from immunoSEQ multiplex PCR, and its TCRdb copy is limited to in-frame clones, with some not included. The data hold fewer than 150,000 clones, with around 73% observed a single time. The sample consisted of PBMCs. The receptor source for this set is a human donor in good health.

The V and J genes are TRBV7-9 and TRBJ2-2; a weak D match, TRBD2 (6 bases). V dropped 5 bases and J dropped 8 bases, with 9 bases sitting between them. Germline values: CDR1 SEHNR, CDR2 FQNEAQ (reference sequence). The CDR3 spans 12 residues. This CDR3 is CASSPGLGELFF. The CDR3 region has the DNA TGTGCCAGCAGCCCGGGACTGGGGGAGCTGTTTTTT.

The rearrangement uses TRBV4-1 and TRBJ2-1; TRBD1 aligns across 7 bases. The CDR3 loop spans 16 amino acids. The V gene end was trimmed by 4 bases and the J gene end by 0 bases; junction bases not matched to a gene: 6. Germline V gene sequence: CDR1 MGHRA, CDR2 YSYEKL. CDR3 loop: CASSLTGASSYNEQFF. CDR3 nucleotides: TGCGCCAGCAGCCTCACAGGGGCTAGCTCCTACAATGAGCAGTTCTTC.

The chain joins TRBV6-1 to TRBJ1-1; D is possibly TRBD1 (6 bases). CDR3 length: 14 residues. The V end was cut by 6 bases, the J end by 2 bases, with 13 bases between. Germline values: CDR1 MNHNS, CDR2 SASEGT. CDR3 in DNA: TGTGCCAGCAGGGACAGCAATTCTAACACTGAAGCTTTCTTT. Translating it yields CASRDSNSNTEAFF.

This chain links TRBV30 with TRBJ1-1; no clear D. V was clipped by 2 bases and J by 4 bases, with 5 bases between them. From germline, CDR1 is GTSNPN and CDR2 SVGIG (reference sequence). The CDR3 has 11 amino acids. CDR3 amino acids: CAWSLVTEAFF. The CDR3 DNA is TGTGCCTGGAGTCTCGTCACTGAAGCTTTCTTT.

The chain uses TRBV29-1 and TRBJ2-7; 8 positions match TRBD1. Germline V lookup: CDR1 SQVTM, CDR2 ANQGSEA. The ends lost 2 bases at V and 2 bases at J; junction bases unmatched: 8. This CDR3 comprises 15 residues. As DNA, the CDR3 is TGCAGCGTTGAATCTCGCGGACAGGGAACCTACGAGCAGTACTTC. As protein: CSVESRGQGTYEQYF.